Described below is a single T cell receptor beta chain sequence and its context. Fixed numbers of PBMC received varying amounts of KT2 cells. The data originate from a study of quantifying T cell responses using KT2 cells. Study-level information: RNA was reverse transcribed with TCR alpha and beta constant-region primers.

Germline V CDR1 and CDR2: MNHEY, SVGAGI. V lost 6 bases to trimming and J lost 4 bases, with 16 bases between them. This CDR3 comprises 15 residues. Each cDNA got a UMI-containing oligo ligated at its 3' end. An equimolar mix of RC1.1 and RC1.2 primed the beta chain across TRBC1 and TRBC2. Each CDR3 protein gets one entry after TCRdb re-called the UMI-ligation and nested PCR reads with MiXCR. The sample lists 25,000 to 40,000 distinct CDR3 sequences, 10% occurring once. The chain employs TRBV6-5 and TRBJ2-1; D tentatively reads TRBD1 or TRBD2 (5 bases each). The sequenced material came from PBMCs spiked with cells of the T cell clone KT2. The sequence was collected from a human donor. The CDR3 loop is CASRALSEGYNEQFF. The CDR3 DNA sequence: TGTGCCAGCAGGGCCCTTAGCGAGGGGTACAATGAGCAGTTCTTC.